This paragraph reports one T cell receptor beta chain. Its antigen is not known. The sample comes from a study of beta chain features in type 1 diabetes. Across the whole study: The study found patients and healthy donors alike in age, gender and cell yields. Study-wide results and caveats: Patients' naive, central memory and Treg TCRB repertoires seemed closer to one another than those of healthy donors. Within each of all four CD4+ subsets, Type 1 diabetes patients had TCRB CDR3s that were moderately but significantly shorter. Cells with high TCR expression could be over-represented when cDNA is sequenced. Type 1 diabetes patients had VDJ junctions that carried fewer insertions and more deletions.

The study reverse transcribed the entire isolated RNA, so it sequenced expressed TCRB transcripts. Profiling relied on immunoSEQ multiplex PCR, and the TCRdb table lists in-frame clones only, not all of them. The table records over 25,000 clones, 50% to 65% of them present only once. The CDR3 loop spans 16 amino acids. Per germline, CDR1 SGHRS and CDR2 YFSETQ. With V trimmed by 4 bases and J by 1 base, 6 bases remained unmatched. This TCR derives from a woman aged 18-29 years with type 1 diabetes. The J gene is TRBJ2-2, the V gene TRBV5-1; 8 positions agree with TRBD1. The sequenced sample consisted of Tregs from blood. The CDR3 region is CASSPLGQVNTGELFF. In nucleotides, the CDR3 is TGCGCCAGCAGCCCATTGGGACAGGTGAACACCGGGGAGCTGTTTTTT.